This T cell receptor beta chain was captured in a study of blood T cell repertoires in COVID-19. Enrolled during active infection, Seattle patients were then followed longitudinally. Per the original data handling: Reference gene primer amplification in the assay estimated nucleated cell counts. Repertoires were generated with immunoSEQ multiplex PCR, while TCRdb's copy carries only in-frame clones and drops some. D and trimming come from the DNA, and the V and J calls and clone size come from that table. The sample has 330,000 or so clones, approximately 89% seen once; the top ten hold 3.5% to 4%. The CDR3 is 13 amino acids. The V gene's germline CDR1 is KGHSH and CDR2 LQKENI. Trimming pared 4 bases from V and 2 bases from J, leaving 9 bases between.

The J gene is TRBJ2-7, the V gene TRBV18; TRBD2 might be the D (5 bases). Sample: peripheral blood. This TCR came from an older woman with COVID-19, enrolled during active disease. CDR3 amino acids: CASSLYGAYEQYF. In DNA form, the CDR3 reads TGTGCCAGCTCACTTTACGGGGCCTACGAGCAGTACTTC.